A single sample gave rise to the 9 T cell receptor beta chains below, sequenced in a study of blood T cell repertoires in COVID-19 (dated by TCRdb to the early 2020s). Library prep was done by the immunoSEQ multiplex PCR assay. Entries here come from immuneACCESS through TCRdb and include only in-frame sequences with V and J called. Some clones fail to appear in such tables; in the studies checked, an unresolved V gene covers under half of the shortfall, and the cause of the remainder is unknown. For this sample there are around 250,000 clones; about 80% appear just once. The top ten clonotypes cover around 3.9% of the sample. The specimen was PBMCs or T cells enriched from blood (not recorded which). The receptors here all came from a man aged 30-40 years with acute COVID-19.

The chain is built from TRBV7-8 and TRBJ1-4; D remains ambiguous. Trimming stripped 3 bases from V and 7 bases from J, with 6 bases between. Germline V CDR1 and CDR2: SGHVS, FQNEAQ. The CDR3 runs 12 residues. This chain's CDR3 is CASSFHGEKLFF. CDR3 in DNA: TGTGCCAGCAGCTTTCACGGTGAAAAACTGTTTTTT.

The CDR3: CASRPLTGRNQPQHF. CDR3 nucleotides: TGTGCCAGCAGACCACTCACAGGGCGCAATCAGCCCCAGCATTTT. The V and J genes are TRBV28 and TRBJ1-5, with D perhaps TRBD1 (6 bases). Germline V CDR1 and CDR2: MDHEN, SYDVKM. V lost 6 bases and J 2 bases, leaving 14 bases between the germline ends. The CDR3 totals 15 residues.

On this clone: The same CDR3 also results from other DNA sequences found in this sample. For the CDR3, the DNA is TGTGCCAGCAGTTTAGGCAGGCATAATGAAAAACTGTTTTTT. It encodes CASSLGRHNEKLFF. The chain links TRBV28 to TRBJ1-4; D is uncertain. The V gene lost 2 bases and the J gene lost 4 bases, with 8 bases spanning the gap. The CDR3 runs 14 residues. The germline CDR1 and CDR2 sequences are MDHEN and SYDVKM.

The V call is TRBV12-3 or TRBV12-4, the J call TRBJ1-2; possibly TRBD1 for D (5 bases). The V end was cut by 3 bases, the J end by 5 bases, with 7 bases between. The CDR3 runs 12 residues. CDR3 sequence (DNA): TGTGCCAGCAGTTTCAGGGATTATGGCTACACCTTC. Translation gives CASSFRDYGYTF.

The chain has TRBV21-1 and TRBJ1-5; whether TRBD1, the table's D call, matches the DNA was not checked. TRBV21-1 is a pseudogene. The CDR3 loop spans 16 amino acids. This chain's CDR3 is CASSDCRTTRDQPQHF. The CDR3 DNA reads as TGTGCCAGCAGCGACTGTAGGACAACTCGCGATCAGCCCCAGCATTTT.

The chain uses TRBV7-2 and TRBJ1-5; 7 bases agree with TRBD1. Germline CDR1 SGHTA, CDR2 FQGNSA. With V trimmed by 6 bases and J by 3 bases, 8 bases remained unmatched. This CDR3 has 15 residues. Here the CDR3 reads CASSFDREHNQPQHF. The CDR3 DNA is TGTGCCAGCAGTTTTGACAGGGAACACAATCAGCCCCAGCATTTT. Full variable domain (outside the CDR3, taken from reference TRBV7-2 and TRBJ1-5): GAGVSQSPSNKVTEKGKDVELRCDPISGHTALYWYRQSLGQGLEFLIYFQGNSAPDKSGLPSDRFSAERTGGSVSTLTIQRTQQEDSAVYLCASSFDREHNQPQHFGDGTRLSIL.

The chain joins TRBV28 to TRBJ2-5, with 10 nucleotides matching TRBD2. This CDR3 contains 14 residues. CDR1 and CDR2 (germline): MDHEN, SYDVKM. After removal of 6 bases from V and 2 bases from J, the junction contained 3 bases not matched to a gene. The CDR3 DNA follows: TGTGCCAGCAGGAGCGGGGGGGCTCAAGAGACCCAGTACTTC. This translates into CASRSGGAQETQYF.

CDR3 bases: TGTGCCAGCAGCTTGGCCGGCCTAGCGGGAGAAACCGGGGAGCTGTTTTTT. Translation: CASSLAGLAGETGELFF. The chain uses TRBV5-6 and TRBJ2-2; 10 positions match TRBD2. This CDR3 comprises 17 residues. V shed 0 bases, J shed 5 bases, and the junction held 7 bases outside the gene matches. CDR1 and CDR2 (germline): SGHDT, YYEEEE.

The CDR3 coding sequence is TGCGCCAGCAGCGGAACAGGGGGAGGTGTTGGGAACACTGAAGCTTTCTTT. Amino acids: CASSGTGGGVGNTEAFF. V gene TRBV5-1 combines with J gene TRBJ1-1; 8 positions agree with TRBD1. Germline V gives CDR1 SGHRS, CDR2 YFSETQ. This CDR3 is 17 amino acids long. Trimming at V came to 4 bases and at J to 1 base, leaving 12 bases not matched to a gene.